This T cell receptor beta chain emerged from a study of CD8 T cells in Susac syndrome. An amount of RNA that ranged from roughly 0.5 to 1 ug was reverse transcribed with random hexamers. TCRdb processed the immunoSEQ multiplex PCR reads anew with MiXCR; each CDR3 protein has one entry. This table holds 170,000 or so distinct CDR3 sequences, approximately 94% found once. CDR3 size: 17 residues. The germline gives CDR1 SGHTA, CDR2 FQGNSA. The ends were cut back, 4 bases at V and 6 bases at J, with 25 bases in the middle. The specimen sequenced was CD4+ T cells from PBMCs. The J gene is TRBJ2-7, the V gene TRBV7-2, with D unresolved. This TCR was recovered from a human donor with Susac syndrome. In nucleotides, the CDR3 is TGTGCCAGCAGCTACTTAACCCCAGCCAATCCTCCGTTCGAGCAGTACTTC. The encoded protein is CASSYLTPANPPFEQYF.